This T cell receptor (beta chain) came from a study of T cell repertoires in cytomegalovirus infection. Study details: The public TCR beta signatures pointed to both CMV infection and matching HLA type.

CDR1 is MNHNS and CDR2 is SASEGT in the germline V gene. The CDR3 runs to 13 residues. The germline V and J ends were trimmed by 7 bases and 3 bases, with 12 bases remaining between them. General study findings and limits: The ex vivo response showed dominance by HLA-C-restricted CMV-specific TCR beta clonotypes.

This clonotype was seen repeatedly, ten times or more. The antigen remains undetermined. In TCRdb, the reads were re-called with MiXCR into one record per CDR3 protein. The table lists around 250,000 distinct CDR3 sequences, about a sixth of them singletons. V and J are TRBV6-1 and TRBJ2-5; D gene ambiguous. Sequenced sample: CD8+ T cells from PBMCs. This sequence originates from a human donor in good health (CMV status not recorded). Some clones in this sample may be carry-over from other donors' samples. CDR3 sequence reads: CASTLLAEETQYF. The CDR3 DNA reads TGTGCCAGCACACTTCTGGCGGAAGAGACCCAGTACTTC.